Shown below are 29 T cell receptor beta chains from a single sample sequenced in a study of cytomegalovirus exposure and HLA in healthy donors. PCR involved 60 Vbeta and 13 Jbeta primers. Repertoires were generated with immunoSEQ multiplex PCR, while TCRdb's copy carries only in-frame clones and drops some. The table lists some 120,000 clones, around 62% of them singletons. Sequenced sample: PBMCs. The receptors derive from a woman between 35 and 50 years old in good health and CMV-seropositive.

The rearrangement joins TRBV10-1 to TRBJ2-5; TRBD1 is a possible D gene (5 bases). This CDR3 region has 16 residues. In germline, CDR1 is WNHNN, CDR2 SYGVQD (reference sequence). V gave up 2 bases and J gave up 3 bases, with 16 bases separating them. The CDR3 here is CASSENRTQVEETQYF. The CDR3 DNA follows: TGCGCCAGCAGTGAGAACAGGACCCAGGTGGAAGAGACCCAGTACTTC.

The chain uses TRBV6-4 and TRBJ2-1; maybe TRBD2 (6 bases). Germline CDR1 reads MRHNA; CDR2 reads SNTAGT. V gave up 0 bases and J gave up 3 bases, with 12 bases separating them. The CDR3 is 16 residues long. The CDR3 loop is CASSDSLANSYNEQFF. The CDR3 nucleotides read TGTGCCAGCAGTGACTCTCTAGCGAATAGCTACAATGAGCAGTTCTTC.

This chain links TRBV10-3 with TRBJ2-1; TRBD2 aligns across 11 bases. The germline CDR1 and CDR2 sequences are ENHRY and SYGVKD. V trimming: 0 bases; J trimming: 5 bases; junction bases outside the gene matches: 3. This CDR3 contains 16 residues. CDR3: CAISESTSGTNNEQFF. The CDR3 nucleotides are TGTGCCATCAGTGAGTCGACTAGCGGGACTAACAATGAGCAGTTCTTC.

CDR3 sequence reads: CASSLHRETSTDTQYF. The CDR3, as DNA: TGTGCCAGCAGCCTCCACAGGGAAACTAGCACAGATACGCAGTATTTT. The rearrangement joins TRBV7-8 to TRBJ2-3; possibly TRBD1 for D (6 bases). V was shortened by 5 bases and J by 0 bases, with 15 bases between the two germline ends. From germline, CDR1 is SGHVS and CDR2 FQNEAQ. The CDR3 loop spans 16 amino acids.

This rearrangement joins TRBV13 to TRBJ2-7; 7 bases are shared with TRBD2. V trimming: 2 bases; J trimming: 2 bases; junction bases outside the gene matches: 3. Germline CDR1 reads PRHDT; CDR2 reads FYEKMQ (reference sequence). CDR3 length equals 14 residues. The CDR3 reads CASSLRGDPYEQYF. In nucleotides, the CDR3 is TGTGCCAGCAGCTTACGGGGGGACCCCTACGAGCAGTACTTC. The complete variable domain, with remaining parts taken from reference TRBV13 and TRBJ2-7, reads AAGVIQSPRHLIKEKRETATLKCYPIPRHDTVYWYQQGPGQDPQFLISFYEKMQSDKGSIPDRFSAQQFSDYHSELNMSSLELGDSALYFCASSLRGDPYEQYFGPGTRLTVT.

This clone turned up a few times. One end of the junction fails to match germline, which may point to a read error. V and J are TRBV7-9 and TRBJ1-1; D might be TRBD1 (5 bases). Germline loops: CDR1 SEHNR, CDR2 FQNEAQ (reference sequence). The CDR3 totals 15 residues. The CDR3: CASNLARLGVTEAFF. As DNA, the CDR3 is TGTGCCAGCAACTTAGCGAGATTAGGGGTCACTGAAGCTTTCTTT.

The chain combines TRBV19 with TRBJ2-3, with a possible D match to TRBD2 (5 bases). Germline values: CDR1 LNHDA, CDR2 SQIVND (reference sequence). The CDR3 spans 14 residues. V dropped 1 base and J dropped 0 bases, with 5 bases sitting between them. This chain's CDR3 is CASSIGTSTDTQYF. CDR3 sequence (DNA): TGTGCCAGTAGTATAGGGACTAGCACAGATACGCAGTATTTT.

The chain employs TRBV6-6 and TRBJ2-2, with D unclear. V shed 0 bases and J shed 1 base, with 6 bases lying between them. Per germline, CDR1 MNHNY and CDR2 SVGAGI (reference sequence). The CDR3 runs 15 residues. This CDR3 reads CASSYSAQNTGELFF. DNA of the CDR3: TGTGCCAGCAGTTACTCGGCACAGAACACCGGGGAGCTGTTTTTT.

There are a few counts of this clone. V usage is TRBV12-2 and J usage is TRBJ1-2. TRBV12-2 is shown as a pseudogene. The CDR3 totals 12 residues. The CDR3 loop reads CASRLESDGYTF. CDR3 DNA: TGTGCAAGTCGCTTAGAATCTGATGGCTACACCTTC.

The gene calls are TRBV18 and TRBJ1-4; D may be TRBD1 (6 bases). Germline-derived CDR1 and CDR2 are KGHSH and LQKENI. Trimming took off 8 bases at V and 8 bases at J, with 15 bases between the two ends. The length of the CDR3 is 13 residues. CDR3 DNA: TGTGCCAGCCGCGGGGGGCTGGGGGAAAAACTGTTTTTT. This gives the protein CASRGGLGEKLFF.

The V call is TRBV29-1, the J call TRBJ2-5; D is perhaps TRBD2 (5 bases). V was clipped by 6 bases and J by 5 bases, with 19 bases between them. There are 14 residues in the CDR3. Germline assignment: CDR1 SQVTM and CDR2 ANQGSEA. The CDR3 coding sequence is TGCAGCGTGACCAACTTCGGAGGTCGGGAGACCCAGTACTTC. It encodes CSVTNFGGRETQYF.

The V call is TRBV7-8, the J call TRBJ2-2; the match to TRBD2 covers 7 bases. Germline V gives CDR1 SGHVS, CDR2 FQNEAQ. With 5 bases clipped from V and 6 bases from J, the junction kept 15 bases outside the gene matches. The CDR3 sequence is 17 residues long. CDR3 loop: CASSPMGWAGDSGELFF. The CDR3 DNA reads as TGTGCCAGCAGCCCGATGGGTTGGGCGGGAGATTCCGGGGAGCTGTTTTTT. The full variable domain, in which reference TRBV7-8 and TRBJ2-2 provide the parts outside the CDR3, is GAGVSQSPRYKVAKRGQDVALRCDPISGHVSLFWYQQALGQGPEFLTYFQNEAQLDKSGLPSDRFFAERPEGSVSTLKIQRTQQEDSAVYLCASSPMGWAGDSGELFFGEGSRLTVL.

This chain links TRBV29-1 with TRBJ1-1; D gene ambiguous. There are 13 residues in the CDR3. Looked up from germline, CDR1 is SQVTM and CDR2 is ANQGSEA. V gave up 7 bases and J gave up 1 base, with 13 bases separating them. CDR3 in amino acids: CSAWPPGNTEAFF. The CDR3 DNA reads TGCAGCGCCTGGCCCCCTGGGAACACTGAAGCTTTCTTT.

The chain links TRBV12-5 to TRBJ2-1, with 8 bases aligning to TRBD2. The CDR3 extends over 17 amino acids. The germline V gene encodes CDR1 LGHNT and CDR2 FRNRAP. After removal of 5 bases from V and 7 bases from J, the junction contained 16 bases not matched to a gene. Here the CDR3 DNA reads TGTGCTAGTGGTCTCGCACCCGGGACTAGGGGGGGTAATGAGCAGTTCTTC. Translating gives CASGLAPGTRGGNEQFF.

This rearrangement joins TRBV5-1 to TRBJ1-3; D may be TRBD1 (6 bases). The CDR3 covers 17 residues. Deletions cut 3 bases from V and 0 bases from J, with 16 bases between. In germline, CDR1 is SGHRS, CDR2 YFSETQ. The CDR3 sequence: CASSSGTSANSGNTIYF. CDR3 coding DNA: TGCGCCAGCAGCTCCGGGACATCGGCCAACTCTGGAAACACCATATATTTT.

The genes are TRBV11-2 and TRBJ2-7; 11 bases line up with TRBD2. V gave up 1 base and J gave up 3 bases; unmatched junction bases: 5. The CDR3 is 16 amino acids. Germline values: CDR1 SGHAT, CDR2 FQNNGV. CDR3 coding DNA: TGTGCCAGCAGCTTAGGGCTAGCGGGAGGAGGCTACGAGCAGTACTTC. Translation: CASSLGLAGGGYEQYF.

The CDR3 DNA reads as TGTGCCAGCAGCCTGGCTCTAGCGGACTCCTACGAGCAGTACTTC. Translated: CASSLALADSYEQYF. The chain couples TRBV4-2 to TRBJ2-7, with 7 nucleotides matching TRBD2. With 4 bases clipped from V and 0 bases from J, the junction kept 6 bases outside the gene matches. The CDR3 is 15 residues long. The V gene's germline CDR1 is LGHNA and CDR2 YNFKEQ.

The chain has TRBV29-1 and TRBJ1-5; 7 bases are shared with TRBD1. V was pared by 6 bases and J by 5 bases, with 10 bases of the junction left unmatched. The CDR3 is 14 amino acids. Germline values: CDR1 SQVTM, CDR2 ANQGSEA. The CDR3 DNA is TGCAGCGTCTCGGACAGGCCTGATTATCAGCCCCAGCATTTT. It is translated as CSVSDRPDYQPQHF.

This clone was detected only a few times. The rearrangement uses TRBV6-6 and TRBJ2-7; 7 nucleotides align to TRBD1. Germline V gene lookup returns CDR1 MNHNY and CDR2 SVGAGI (reference sequence). The V segment lost 6 bases and the J segment 3 bases; nucleotides outside the gene matches: 5. This CDR3 comprises 13 residues. The CDR3 bases are TGTGCCAGCAGACTCCGGGACAGCTACGAGCAGTACTTC. This encodes CASRLRDSYEQYF.

The chain has TRBV9 and TRBJ1-4; 7 nucleotides line up with TRBD1. CDR1 is SGDLS and CDR2 is YYNGEE in the germline V gene. The CDR3 extends over 16 amino acids. V dropped 4 bases and J dropped 0; count of bases not matched to a gene: 6. CDR3 sequence: CASSPSTGATNEKLFF. The CDR3 nucleotides read TGTGCCAGCAGCCCCTCAACAGGGGCAACTAATGAAAAACTGTTTTTT.

The rearrangement joins TRBV7-9 to TRBJ2-1, with a weak D call TRBD1 (5 bases). Germline lookup yields CDR1 SEHNR and CDR2 FQNEAQ (reference sequence). The V end lost 5 bases, the J end lost 8 bases, and 22 bases lay between the germline ends. The CDR3 sequence is 16 residues long. CDR3 region: CASSVRVEDKVDEQFF. CDR3 coding DNA: TGTGCCAGCAGCGTCCGGGTCGAGGACAAGGTCGATGAGCAGTTCTTC.

The genes are TRBV6-1 and TRBJ1-1; TRBD1 agrees at 9 bases. The CDR3 runs to 15 residues. CDR1 is MNHNS, CDR2 SASEGT, per germline. The V and J ends lost 6 bases and 5 bases, in that order; junction bases with no gene match: 10. CDR3 amino acids: CASRGGTGGYTEAFF. The CDR3 DNA reads as TGTGCCAGCAGGGGTGGCACAGGGGGCTATACTGAAGCTTTCTTT.

This clone has only a few counts. The gene calls are TRBV27 and TRBJ2-7; weak D call: TRBD1 (5 bases). CDR1 MNHEY and CDR2 SMNVEV come from the germline V gene (reference sequence). V lost 6 bases to trimming and J lost 4 bases, with 10 bases between them. The CDR3 has 12 residues. CDR3 sequence reads: CASRAGLYEQYF. CDR3 in DNA: TGTGCCAGCAGGGCAGGGCTATACGAGCAGTACTTC.

This clone was seen only a few times. The chain is built from TRBV9 and TRBJ2-6; D remains ambiguous. With 5 bases removed from V and 2 bases from J, the gap between germline ends came to 5 bases. Per germline, CDR1 SGDLS and CDR2 YYNGEE. CDR3 length: 13 amino acids. As DNA, the CDR3 is TGTGCCAGCAGGAGAGCTGGGGCCAACGTCCTGACTTTC. Protein product: CASRRAGANVLTF. The variable domain in full, with the rest retrieved from reference TRBV9 and TRBJ2-6, is DSGVTQTPKHLITATGQRVTLRCSPRSGDLSVYWYQQSLDQGLQFLIQYYNGEERAKGNILERFSAQQFPDLHSELNLSSLELGDSALYFCASRRAGANVLTFGAGSRLTVL.

This clone appeared once. V is TRBV6-5 and J is TRBJ2-2, with unresolved D. The germline CDR1 and CDR2 sequences are MNHEY and SVGAGI. The CDR3 sequence is 12 residues long. Trimming pared 5 bases from V and 6 bases from J, leaving 7 bases between. The DNA for the CDR3 is TGTGCCAGCAGTGAACGGGCCGGGGAGCTGTTTTTT. This gives the protein CASSERAGELFF.

This clone has a single count. The chain uses TRBV7-8 and TRBJ1-1; D gene uncertain. Trimming left V 3 bases short and J 1 base short, with 9 bases between. The CDR3 covers 14 residues. Germline V CDR1 and CDR2: SGHVS, FQNEAQ. The CDR3 here is CASSFGSRNTEAFF. DNA for the CDR3: TGTGCCAGCAGCTTCGGGAGTAGGAACACTGAAGCTTTCTTT. Complete variable domain (other parts from reference TRBV7-8 and TRBJ1-1): GAGVSQSPRYKVAKRGQDVALRCDPISGHVSLFWYQQALGQGPEFLTYFQNEAQLDKSGLPSDRFFAERPEGSVSTLKIQRTQQEDSAVYLCASSFGSRNTEAFFGQGTRLTVV.

The chain has TRBV10-3 and TRBJ2-5; D is ambiguous. The CDR3 sequence is 13 residues long. V lost 11 bases, J lost 6 bases, and 19 bases lay in between. Looked up from germline, CDR1 is ENHRY and CDR2 is SYGVKD. Here the CDR3 DNA reads TGTGCCGTCTCCCCCGAGACTTTGAAGACCCAGTACTTC. Protein: CAVSPETLKTQYF.

This clone was seen more than once but under ten times. The chain uses TRBV4-1 and TRBJ1-5, with D possibly matching TRBD1 (5 bases). The CDR3 is made up of 13 amino acids. CDR1 is MGHRA, CDR2 YSYEKL, per germline. V lost 2 bases, J lost 5 bases, and 7 bases lay in between. The CDR3: CASSQSTDQPQHF. CDR3 in DNA: TGCGCCAGCAGCCAATCGACAGATCAGCCCCAGCATTTT.

The chain carries TRBV6-5 and TRBJ2-7; TRBD1 matches at 9 bases. The junction had 6 bases not matched to a gene; V was cut back by 6 bases and J by 6 bases. Germline V gene sequence: CDR1 MNHEY, CDR2 SVGAGI. CDR3 length equals 13 residues. The CDR3 DNA is TGTGCCAGCAGCCAGAGGACAGGGGTCGAGCAGTACTTC. This translates into CASSQRTGVEQYF.